This T cell receptor (beta chain) was recorded in a study of blood T cell repertoires in COVID-19 (dated by TCRdb to about 2020). With regard to the full study: Samples from collaborators originated in the United States, Italy and Spain and spanned both the acute and convalescent phases of COVID-19. A freely available public database, intended as a resource for researchers studying the immune response to SARS-CoV-2, is where the repertoires were released. Where HLA class I and class II types were available, the types were taken from metadata supplied by the sample provider, not from assay-based typing. The sample metadata nearly always contained a de-identified subject ID, COVID-19 status, age in years and sex. The samples were drawn from two sources: the first 160 participants of the ongoing ImmuneRACE study, and 950 to 1,500 subjects contributed by 6 global collaborators. Subjects who had been exposed to COVID-19, were actively infected with it, or had recovered from it provided the deeply sampled blood TCRbeta repertoires that made up the dataset. The prospective study material was composed of cDNA or gDNA derived from T cells, B-cell-depleted T cells, or PBMCs. What the work shows at the level of the full study, not this receptor alone: The quantity of clinical and demographic metadata differed by source and by participant and was supplied without curation.

TCRbeta CDR3 regions were amplified from genomic DNA by means of the immunoSEQ Assay, a bias-controlled multiplex PCR. Regarding the original processing steps: Nucleated cell counts per sample were estimated from amplification of reference gene primers within the assay. To quantify the absolute abundance of each unique TCRbeta CDR3 rearrangement, sequence reads were collapsed and filtered. Productive Simpson clonality was computed per sample as the square root of Simpson's diversity index over productive rearrangements. Held by TCRdb, this immuneACCESS table contains in-frame sequences only and omits some clones. Under half of the omission traces to an unresolved V gene where checked; the cause of the rest is unknown. The DNA gave D and trimming, while V, J and clone size come from that table. The sample yields tens of thousands of clones; 86% were counted once. Roughly 14% of the sample lies in the top ten.

With respect to this clone: Its antigen is unknown. The record has no base qualities; no much larger clone is one base away.

CDR1 and CDR2 were assigned from the germline V gene as KGHSH and LQKENI. The junction shows trimming of 2 bases on V and 3 bases on J, plus 14 bases between the germline ends. Taken from cysteine to phenylalanine, the CDR3 has 15 residues. Solely the CDR3 DNA is kept, with 45 bases framed from the first base. The collaborating institutions used their own protocols to collect whole blood in K2EDTA tubes. Collaborator samples were shipped for TCRbeta analysis as frozen whole blood, isolated PBMCs, or DNA extracted from either sample type. The receptor chain draws on TRBV18 and TRBJ2-7; TRBD1 might be the D gene, on 6 matching bases. Sequenced: peripheral blood. This sequence was found in a human donor in a cohort sampled during active COVID-19. The DNA reads as follows: TGTGCCAGCTCACCAAGCACTGGACAGTACTACGAGCAGTACTTC. It is translated as CASSPSTGQYYEQYF.